These 14 T cell receptor beta chains came from one sample sequenced in a study of T cell clonality in common variable immunodeficiency. Clones were sequenced by immunoSEQ multiplex PCR, and TCRdb holds only the in-frame ones, with some missing. The sample was found to contain about 55,000 clones, and every one recurs. Sequencing was done on a sample of peripheral blood mononuclear cells. All receptors come from a person aged 18 to 70 in good health.

This clone was seen at least ten times. The sequence runs out 3 residues before the end of the CDR3; the remainder is reconstructed from the germline J gene. The chain links TRBV4-1 to TRBJ2-5; D gene ambiguous. From germline, CDR1 is MGHRA and CDR2 YSYEKL. V was cut by 0 bases and J by 3 bases, with 14 bases left in between. The CDR3 is 16 residues long. This CDR3 reads CASSQESRQPEETQYF. The CDR3 bases that were read are TGCGCCAGCAGCCAAGAAAGCAGGCAGCCGGAAGAGACC.

This clone occurred many times. The DNA ends 3 residues before the CDR3 does, and the rest of the CDR3 is filled in from the germline J gene. The chain links TRBV27 to TRBJ1-5; 7 bases are a match to TRBD1. Germline V gene data show CDR1 as MNHEY and CDR2 as SMNVEV (reference sequence). The CDR3 spans 13 residues. With V trimmed by 8 bases and J by 4 bases, 5 bases remained unmatched. The CDR3 loop reads CASRGQPNQPQHF. The part of the CDR3 DNA that was read is TGTGCCAGCCGGGGACAGCCAAATCAGCCC.

There are many counts of this clone. The read finishes 3 residues shy of the CDR3 end, and the germline J gene is used to complete it. The V and J genes are TRBV5-1 and TRBJ2-7; TRBD2 agrees at 7 bases. The CDR3 length is 15 residues. The junction had 7 bases not matched to a gene; V was cut back by 2 bases and J by 2 bases. The germline V gene encodes CDR1 SGHRS and CDR2 YFSETQ. The sequenced part of the CDR3 DNA is TGCGCCAGCAGCTTTTTGAGCGGGACTACCTACGAG. Translated, it gives CASSFLSGTTYE. The complete CDR3 reads CASSFLSGTTYEQYF.

Many counts were recorded for this clone. The read ends 3 residues before the CDR3 terminus; that terminus is restored from the germline J gene. This sequence joins TRBV19 and TRBJ1-2, with TRBD1 as a possible D gene (5 bases). Trimming cost V 3 bases and J 4 bases, with 9 bases left between them. The CDR3 spans 13 residues. Germline V gene data show CDR1 as LNHDA and CDR2 as SQIVND (reference sequence). The CDR3 DNA, read in part, is TGTGCCAGTAGTATCGAAGGGGCCTATGGC. It yields the protein CASSIEGAYG. The full CDR3 is CASSIEGAYGYTF.

This clone was seen repeatedly, ten times or more. The CDR3 is cut off 3 residues early in the read; its end comes from the germline J gene. The chain uses TRBV29-1 and TRBJ1-4; D is undetermined. The CDR3 totals 13 residues. Germline V gives CDR1 SQVTM, CDR2 ANQGSEA. V gave up 3 bases and J gave up 10 bases, with 15 bases separating them. CDR3 DNA, as far as it was read: TGCAGCGTTGATGGGAACCCCCGGGGAAAA. As protein: CSVDGNPRGK. Given in full, the CDR3 is CSVDGNPRGKLFF.

This clone was counted ten times or more. The observed sequence ends 3 residues before the CDR3 terminus, with the missing tail filled in from the germline J gene. The V and J genes are TRBV14 and TRBJ2-3; D remains ambiguous. V was cut by 1 base and J by 0 bases, with 8 bases left in between. The germline V gene has CDR1 SGHDN and CDR2 FVKESK. The CDR3 is 15 residues long. The CDR3 DNA, read in part, is TGTGCCAGCAGCCAAGGCGTGACTAGCACAGATACG. As protein: CASSQGVTSTDT. The whole CDR3 reads CASSQGVTSTDTQYF.

CDR3 bases read: TGTGCCTGGAGATCGGGACACCCGACGTCGGGT. Translation: CAWRSGHPTSG. The entire CDR3 sequence reads CAWRSGHPTSGQYF. The gene calls are TRBV30 and TRBJ2-4; D is possibly TRBD1 (6 bases). The read falls 3 residues short of the CDR3 end, and the missing part is taken from the germline J gene. The CDR3 covers 14 residues. Looked up from germline, CDR1 is GTSNPN and CDR2 is SVGIG (reference sequence).

This clone was seen at least ten times. The read stops 3 residues short of the end of the CDR3; the missing end is completed from the germline J gene. The V gene is TRBV30, the J gene TRBJ2-5, with 12 positions matching TRBD2. Trimming removed 1 base from V and 3 bases from J; junction bases left unmatched: 15. Germline CDR1 GTSNPN, CDR2 SVGIG (reference sequence). CDR3 length: 19 amino acids. The CDR3 sequence: CAWSAPGLAGGRAKETQYF. The part of the CDR3 DNA that was read is TGTGCCTGGAGTGCCCCCGGGCTAGCGGGAGGGAGAGCCAAAGAGACC.

This clone was detected many times. The CDR3 extends 3 residues past the end of the read, so its final part is completed from the germline J gene. V is TRBV19 and J is TRBJ2-1; 11 nucleotides align to TRBD2. CDR1 is LNHDA, CDR2 SQIVND, per germline (reference sequence). The V and J ends lost 7 bases and 0 bases, in that order; junction bases with no gene match: 5. The CDR3 loop spans 16 amino acids. Incomplete CDR3 DNA: TGTGCCAGTAAGACTAGCGGGACGAGCTCCTACAATGAG. Translating it yields CASKTSGTSSYNE. The full CDR3 is CASKTSGTSSYNEQFF.

This clone was seen a handful of times. From the germline J gene comes the end of the CDR3, since the read stops 3 residues before it. The gene calls are TRBV7-2 and TRBJ2-3, with a tentative D call TRBD2 (6 bases). CDR3 length: 15 residues. Germline V gene sequence: CDR1 SGHTA, CDR2 FQGNSA. The CDR3: CASSSSRGQGGPQYF. The CDR3 bases that were read are TGTGCCAGCAGCTCCTCCCGAGGTCAAGGAGGGCCG.

This clone was recorded many times. The sequence runs out 3 residues before the end of the CDR3; the remainder is reconstructed from the germline J gene. The chain is built from TRBV19 and TRBJ1-5; D uncertain. The CDR3 is 14 residues long. The germline V gene encodes CDR1 LNHDA and CDR2 SQIVND (reference sequence). V dropped 5 bases and J dropped 1 base, with 9 bases sitting between them. The CDR3 here is CASSHQGSNQPQHF. The CDR3 bases that were read are TGTGCCAGTAGTCACCAAGGGAGCAATCAGCCC.

This clone was seen repeatedly, ten times or more. The missing CDR3 end, 3 residues past where the read stops, is filled in from the germline J gene. The rearrangement joins TRBV5-1 to TRBJ1-2; D is uncertain. The CDR3 contains 12 residues. In germline, CDR1 is SGHRS, CDR2 YFSETQ. CDR3 loop: CASSLAESSYTF. Partial CDR3 DNA: TGCGCCAGCAGCTTGGCCGAGTCTAGC.

This clone was counted ten times or more. The read stops 3 residues short of the end of the CDR3; the missing end is completed from the germline J gene. The chain recombines TRBV2 with TRBJ1-2; the D gene is possibly TRBD1 (5 bases). Trimming cost V 6 bases and J 4 bases, with 15 bases left between them. Germline lookup yields CDR1 SNHLY and CDR2 FYNNEI. The CDR3 totals 14 residues. The CDR3 DNA, read in part, is TGTGCCAGCAGGGGGCAGGCACGAGGCTATGGC. Translating it yields CASRGQARGYG. The full CDR3 sequence reads CASRGQARGYGYTF.

This clone was found many times. The CDR3 DNA, read in part, is TGTGCCAGCTCACCCCGGGACAGCTCTGGAAACACC. Its translation is CASSPRDSSGNT. The full-length CDR3 reads as CASSPRDSSGNTIYF. J is TRBJ1-3 and V is TRBV18; 7 nucleotides line up with TRBD1. The read is 3 residues too short to cover the CDR3 end, so that end is filled in from the germline J gene. Germline values: CDR1 KGHSH, CDR2 LQKENI. Trimming took 3 bases from V and 0 from J; bases not matched to a gene: 2. This CDR3 region has 15 residues.